A single sample gave rise to the 21 T cell receptor beta chains below, sequenced in a study of cytomegalovirus exposure and HLA in healthy donors. 60 Vbeta and 13 Jbeta primers were used in PCR. Clones were read by immunoSEQ multiplex PCR, and TCRdb kept only the in-frame ones, dropping some. This sample has 35,000 to 50,000 clones, with about 50% found just once. The sequenced material came from PBMCs. The source is a human donor in good health.

This chain joins TRBV7-2 and TRBJ2-2, with TRBD2 matching over 7 bases. Trimming took 3 bases from V and 7 from J; bases not matched to a gene: 11. The CDR3 spans 16 residues. Germline V gene sequence: CDR1 SGHTA, CDR2 FQGNSA. The CDR3 loop is CASSFVGGAGFGELFF. As DNA, the CDR3 is TGTGCCAGCAGCTTCGTGGGGGGAGCGGGATTCGGGGAGCTGTTTTTT. Based on the CDR3 plus reference TRBV7-2 and TRBJ2-2, the full variable domain is GAGVSQSPSNKVTEKGKDVELRCDPISGHTALYWYRQSLGQGLEFLIYFQGNSAPDKSGLPSDRFSAERTGGSVSTLTIQRTQQEDSAVYLCASSFVGGAGFGELFFGEGSRLTVL.

The J gene is TRBJ2-4, the V gene TRBV11-2, with no clear D. V lost 0 bases and J 3 bases, leaving 6 bases between the germline ends. The germline CDR1 and CDR2 sequences are SGHAT and FQNNGV. The CDR3 consists of 14 residues. CDR3 region: CASSLETVKNIQYF. The CDR3 nucleotides are TGTGCCAGCAGCTTAGAAACGGTCAAAAACATTCAGTACTTC.

CDR3 loop: CASSNQRYQETQYF. DNA for the CDR3: TGTGCCAGCAGCAACCAGCGCTACCAAGAGACCCAGTACTTC. The chain links TRBV7-2 to TRBJ2-5; D remains unclear. CDR3 length: 14 residues. In germline, CDR1 is SGHTA, CDR2 FQGNSA. Trimming removed 5 bases from V and 0 bases from J, with 10 bases in between. The full variable domain, in which reference TRBV7-2 and TRBJ2-5 provide the parts outside the CDR3, is GAGVSQSPSNKVTEKGKDVELRCDPISGHTALYWYRQSLGQGLEFLIYFQGNSAPDKSGLPSDRFSAERTGGSVSTLTIQRTQQEDSAVYLCASSNQRYQETQYFGPGTRLLVL.

The V call is TRBV5-1, the J call TRBJ2-1, with 9 nucleotides matching TRBD1. The CDR3 runs 15 residues. Germline lookup yields CDR1 SGHRS and CDR2 YFSETQ. The V gene end was trimmed by 3 bases and the J gene end by 9 bases; junction bases not matched to a gene: 10. The CDR3 spells CASSSGTGRLIEQFF. In DNA form, the CDR3 reads TGCGCCAGCAGCTCCGGGACAGGGCGTCTCATTGAGCAGTTCTTC.

This chain links TRBV6-5 with TRBJ2-1, with TRBD2 identical over 11 bases. Germline CDR1 MNHEY, CDR2 SVGAGI. The CDR3 runs to 15 residues. Trimming at V came to 7 bases and at J to 7 bases, leaving 9 bases not matched to a gene. This CDR3 is CASNWVAGGPNEQFF. The CDR3 coding sequence is TGTGCCAGCAATTGGGTAGCGGGAGGGCCAAATGAGCAGTTCTTC.

This rearrangement joins TRBV4-3 to TRBJ1-4; possible D gene TRBD1, 5 bases. CDR1 is LGHNA and CDR2 is YSLEER in the germline V gene. V gave up 6 bases and J gave up 6 bases, with 17 bases separating them. CDR3 length: 15 amino acids. CDR3 in DNA: TGCGCCAGCAGGCGCACGGGGGGGGGAGATGAAAAACTGTTTTTT. Translated, it gives CASRRTGGGDEKLFF.

CDR3 coding DNA: TGTGCCGGACAGACAGGGGGGTATGGCTACACCTTC. Protein sequence: CAGQTGGYGYTF. This chain links TRBV28 with TRBJ1-2; 9 bases fit TRBD1. Germline CDR1 and CDR2: MDHEN and SYDVKM. The J segment lost 5 bases and the V segment lost 11 bases, leaving 6 bases of the junction unmatched. The CDR3 length is 12 residues.

In DNA form, the CDR3 reads TGCGCCAGCAGCCAAGGTTTCAGGGTTCGCGAGCAGTACTTC. It yields the protein CASSQGFRVREQYF. The chain recombines TRBV4-3 with TRBJ2-5; tentative D call: TRBD1 (5 bases). The J call may be wrong; the DNA end is better matched by TRBJ2-7. From germline, CDR1 is LGHNA and CDR2 YSLEER. This CDR3 contains 14 residues.

The rearrangement links TRBV18 to TRBJ1-2, with TRBD1 as a possible D gene (6 bases). The CDR3 runs 12 residues. Trimming shortened V by 3 bases and J by 7 bases, and 9 bases separated the two germline ends. Germline CDR1 KGHSH, CDR2 LQKENI. This CDR3 is CASSPWGLGYTF. In DNA, the CDR3 is TGTGCCAGCTCACCTTGGGGGCTTGGCTACACCTTC.

In this sample, this clone turned up a few times. The CDR3 loop is CASSLGDRANEQFF. For the CDR3, the DNA is TGTGCCAGCAGTTTGGGGGACAGGGCCAATGAGCAGTTCTTC. This rearrangement joins TRBV7-6 to TRBJ2-1; 9 positions match TRBD1. Per germline, CDR1 SGHVS and CDR2 FNYEAQ. The CDR3 length is 14 residues. Trimming at V came to 6 bases and at J to 6 bases, leaving 6 bases not matched to a gene.

The chain links TRBV7-3 to TRBJ2-2, with D tentatively TRBD1 (5 bases). Germline CDR1 SGHTA, CDR2 FQGTGA. V was clipped by 3 bases and J by 4 bases, with 9 bases between them. CDR3 length: 14 amino acids. The CDR3 DNA reads TGTGCCAGCAGCTTTCAGGGTACCACCGGGGAGCTGTTTTTT. Encoded protein: CASSFQGTTGELFF.

The gene calls are TRBV30 and TRBJ2-7; TRBD2 is a possible D gene (5 bases). The CDR3 is made up of 15 amino acids. From germline, CDR1 is GTSNPN and CDR2 SVGIG (reference sequence). The V end lost 0 bases, the J end lost 3 bases, and 15 bases lay between the germline ends. The CDR3 region has the DNA TGTGCCTGGAGTGTTGGTGTATCCGGGATCTACGAGCAGTACTTC. Its translation: CAWSVGVSGIYEQYF.

This clone came up a few times. The rearrangement uses TRBV28 and TRBJ1-1; 9 bases map to TRBD1. V lost 5 bases and J lost 4; bases outside the gene matches: 8. CDR3 length equals 15 residues. Germline CDR1 reads MDHEN; CDR2 reads SYDVKM. In DNA, the CDR3 is TGTGCCAGCAGTCGAGGGACAGGGAGGTCCACTGAAGCTTTCTTT. Amino acids: CASSRGTGRSTEAFF.

This clone was detected only once. V gene TRBV7-2 combines with J gene TRBJ1-2; 9 bases agree with TRBD1. The junction had 9 bases not matched to a gene; V was cut back by 2 bases and J by 8 bases. Germline CDR1 is SGHTA and CDR2 is FQGNSA. The CDR3 is 15 amino acids. The CDR3 is CASSLSGDRAGGYTF. The DNA for the CDR3 is TGTGCCAGCAGCTTATCCGGGGACAGGGCCGGGGGCTACACCTTC.

The chain joins TRBV30 to TRBJ2-7, with D tentatively TRBD1 (5 bases). The germline gives CDR1 GTSNPN, CDR2 SVGIG (reference sequence). The length of the CDR3 is 14 residues. V was trimmed by 0 bases and J by 5 bases, leaving 14 bases between them. The DNA for the CDR3 is TGTGCCTGGAGTGTCGGCAGGGAATGGCACGAGCAGTACTTC. Translating gives CAWSVGREWHEQYF.

The chain uses TRBV6-5 and TRBJ1-5, with 8 bases that match TRBD1. Germline V CDR1 and CDR2: MNHEY, SVGAGI. The CDR3 length is 15 residues. V was clipped by 7 bases and J by 4 bases; unmatched bases: 9. The CDR3 loop reads CASTTGVGGNQPQHF. In nucleotides, the CDR3 is TGTGCCAGCACGACAGGGGTTGGCGGGAATCAGCCCCAGCATTTT.

This chain connects TRBV6-5 to TRBJ1-1; the D gene is possibly TRBD1 (6 bases). The CDR3 has 15 residues. Germline V gene lookup returns CDR1 MNHEY and CDR2 SVGAGI. The germline V and J ends were trimmed by 7 bases and 0 bases, with 15 bases remaining between them. In nucleotides, the CDR3 is TGTGCCAGCATCCAGGGGCGATTAATGAACACTGAAGCTTTCTTT. As protein: CASIQGRLMNTEAFF.

The gene calls are TRBV6-5 and TRBJ1-1; 10 nucleotides match TRBD1. Germline V gene lookup returns CDR1 MNHEY and CDR2 SVGAGI. J lost 11 bases, V lost 0 bases, and 3 bases had no gene match. This CDR3 contains 13 residues. The CDR3 sequence is CASSYSGTGVAFF. The CDR3 nucleotides read TGTGCCAGCAGTTACTCGGGGACAGGGGTGGCTTTCTTT.

V and J are TRBV7-2 and TRBJ2-3; 8 bases line up with TRBD1. This CDR3 is 15 amino acids long. V was pared by 1 base and J by 2 bases, with 2 bases of the junction left unmatched. Germline loops: CDR1 SGHTA, CDR2 FQGNSA. CDR3 in DNA: TGTGCCAGCAGCTTAGGGGGACAGGCCACAGATACGCAGTATTTT. This sequence encodes CASSLGGQATDTQYF. Full variable domain (outside the CDR3, taken from reference TRBV7-2 and TRBJ2-3): GAGVSQSPSNKVTEKGKDVELRCDPISGHTALYWYRQSLGQGLEFLIYFQGNSAPDKSGLPSDRFSAERTGGSVSTLTIQRTQQEDSAVYLCASSLGGQATDTQYFGPGTRLTVL.

V gene TRBV7-9 combines with J gene TRBJ1-1; no definite D call. This CDR3 comprises 13 residues. CDR1 and CDR2 (germline): SEHNR, FQNEAQ (reference sequence). Trimming removed 4 bases at V and 8 bases at J, with 14 bases between. CDR3 residues: CASSSPPGSEAFF. Written as DNA, the CDR3 is TGTGCCAGCAGCTCACCGCCGGGATCCGAAGCTTTCTTT. The entire variable domain, with the rest obtained from reference TRBV7-9 and TRBJ1-1, is as follows: DTGVSQNPRHKITKRGQNVTFRCDPISEHNRLYWYRQTLGQGPEFLTYFQNEAQLEKSRLLSDRFSAERPKGSFSTLEIQRTEQGDSAMYLCASSSPPGSEAFFGQGTRLTVV.

The CDR3 reads CASSTVPYEQYF. CDR3 in DNA: TGTGCCAGCAGTACAGTGCCCTACGAGCAGTACTTC. The chain links TRBV27 to TRBJ2-7; D gene unclear. CDR3 length equals 12 residues. Per the germline V gene, CDR1 is MNHEY and CDR2 is SMNVEV (reference sequence). V dropped 5 bases and J dropped 2 bases, with 7 bases sitting between them.